One and the same sample provided the 21 T cell receptor beta chains below, sequenced in a study of blood T cell repertoires in COVID-19. Sequencing was performed with immunoSEQ multiplex PCR; in TCRdb, only in-frame clones are kept and a portion is missing. The profile shows about 190,000 clones, around 90% of them singletons. The specimen sequenced was peripheral blood. These receptor sequences come from a man aged 45-65 years with acute or convalescent COVID-19.

The chain has TRBV4-1 and TRBJ2-5; 7 bases are shared with TRBD2. V lost 1 base and J lost 0; bases outside the gene matches: 5. This CDR3 is 16 amino acids long. Germline loops: CDR1 MGHRA, CDR2 YSYEKL. Here the CDR3 DNA reads TGCGCCAGCAGCCAAGTCCCTAGCGGCTACCAAGAGACCCAGTACTTC. This gives the protein CASSQVPSGYQETQYF.

V usage is TRBV6-2 or TRBV6-3 and J usage is TRBJ1-1; D remains ambiguous. CDR3 size: 14 residues. V was clipped by 2 bases and J by 4 bases, with 11 bases between them. Germline V gene sequence: CDR1 MNHEY, CDR2 SVGEGT. In DNA form, the CDR3 reads TGTGCCAGCAGTTACGGCGGGTTTAGCACTGAAGCTTTCTTT. As protein: CASSYGGFSTEAFF.

On this clone: The DNA is omitted, as the CDR3 cannot be located on it reliably, and the CDR3 follows TCRdb's listing. The CDR3 loop is CASSSGWSTEAFF. The V gene is TRBV19, the J gene TRBJ1-1. Termini included, the CDR3 measures 13 amino acids. Germline CDR1 reads LNHDA; CDR2 reads SQIVND (reference sequence).

The V gene is TRBV6-5, the J gene TRBJ1-1; maybe TRBD1 (5 bases). Germline V gene lookup returns CDR1 MNHEY and CDR2 SVGAGI. V lost 7 bases to trimming and J lost 6 bases, with 18 bases between them. The CDR3 runs 14 residues. Here the CDR3 DNA reads TGTGCCAGCACCACGCGGGGGGGTACCTCTGAAGCTTTCTTT. Its translation: CASTTRGGTSEAFF.

V gene TRBV4-1 combines with J gene TRBJ2-3, with 13 bases aligning to TRBD2. The CDR3 runs 18 residues. V was clipped by 1 base and J by 5 bases; unmatched bases: 9. Per germline, CDR1 MGHRA and CDR2 YSYEKL. The CDR3 loop reads CASSQARLAGGPGDTQYF. The DNA of the CDR3 is TGCGCCAGCAGCCAAGCCAGACTAGCGGGAGGCCCAGGAGATACGCAGTATTTT.

The V gene is TRBV5-8, the J gene TRBJ2-6, with D possibly TRBD1 on 5 matching bases. This CDR3 contains 16 residues. Germline CDR1 is SGHTS and CDR2 is YDEGEE. Trimming stripped 4 bases from V and 0 bases from J, with 11 bases between. The CDR3 DNA reads TGTGCCAGCAGCCCAAGACAGACCTCTGGGGCCAACGTCCTGACTTTC. This encodes CASSPRQTSGANVLTF.

This clone was found a few times. The CDR3 protein is CASSLAPLATSTDTQYF. CDR3 bases: TGTGCCAGCAGCCTTGCCCCCCTAGCGACTAGCACAGATACGCAGTATTTT. The chain links TRBV7-3 to TRBJ2-3, with D possibly TRBD2 on 6 matching bases. Germline-derived CDR1 and CDR2 are SGHTA and FQGTGA. Trimming took 5 bases from V and 0 from J, leaving 18 bases between them. This CDR3 has 17 residues.

J is TRBJ2-1 and V is TRBV28; 12 nucleotides align to TRBD2. V lost 2 bases, J lost 7 bases, and 3 bases stayed unmatched. This CDR3 has 15 amino acids. Per the germline V gene, CDR1 is MDHEN and CDR2 is SYDVKM. Here the CDR3 reads CASSLLAGGPNEQFF. The DNA for the CDR3 is TGTGCCAGCAGTTTACTAGCGGGAGGGCCAAATGAGCAGTTCTTC.

The chain couples TRBV7-2 to TRBJ2-7; 8 nucleotides match TRBD1. Germline V lookup: CDR1 SGHTA, CDR2 FQGNSA. The V gene end was trimmed by 6 bases and the J gene end by 3 bases; junction bases not matched to a gene: 4. The CDR3 spans 13 residues. CDR3 sequence reads: CASSSDRGYEQYF. CDR3 nucleotides: TGTGCCAGCAGTTCAGACAGGGGCTACGAGCAGTACTTC.

The J gene is TRBJ1-1, the V gene TRBV7-9; 7 bases align to TRBD1. This CDR3 has 17 residues. Losses at the gene ends were 5 bases for V and 0 bases for J; bases not matched to a gene: 12. The germline gives CDR1 SEHNR, CDR2 FQNEAQ (reference sequence). The CDR3 loop is CASSILQGRGMNTEAFF. The CDR3 region has the DNA TGTGCCAGCAGCATCCTACAGGGGAGAGGGATGAACACTGAAGCTTTCTTT.

The chain has TRBV19 and TRBJ1-1, with 7 bases identical to TRBD1. The CDR3 covers 13 residues. V trimming: 9 bases; J trimming: 0 bases; junction bases outside the gene matches: 4. Per the germline V gene, CDR1 is LNHDA and CDR2 is SQIVND (reference sequence). The CDR3 protein is CASETGLNTEAFF. CDR3 nucleotide sequence: TGTGCCAGCGAGACAGGGCTGAACACTGAAGCTTTCTTT. The whole variable domain, remainder taken from reference TRBV19 and TRBJ1-1, is DGGITQSPKYLFRKEGQNVTLSCEQNLNHDAMYWYRQDPGQGLRLIYYSQIVNDFQKGDIAEGYSVSREKKESFPLTVTSAQKNPTAFYLCASETGLNTEAFFGQGTRLTVV.

The gene calls are TRBV5-1 and TRBJ2-1; 11 nucleotides line up with TRBD2. With 5 bases clipped from V and 10 bases from J, the junction kept 11 bases outside the gene matches. This CDR3 contains 15 residues. Per the germline V gene, CDR1 is SGHRS and CDR2 is YFSETQ. The CDR3 loop is CASRPGTSGPREQFF. In DNA, the CDR3 is TGCGCCAGCAGGCCGGGGACTAGCGGCCCTCGGGAGCAGTTCTTC.

The chain recombines TRBV6-6 with TRBJ2-7; D gene uncertain. Trimming cost V 6 bases and J 0 bases, with 12 bases left between them. The CDR3 has 14 residues. Per germline, CDR1 MNHNY and CDR2 SVGAGI (reference sequence). The chain's CDR3 is CASSSYSSSYEQYF. In DNA, the CDR3 is TGTGCCAGCAGCTCTTACAGTAGCTCCTACGAGCAGTACTTC.

This clone was recorded once. The chain uses TRBV30 and TRBJ2-3; D may be TRBD2 (6 bases). Germline V gene data show CDR1 as GTSNPN and CDR2 as SVGIG (reference sequence). This CDR3 contains 14 residues. V was cut by 2 bases and J by 4 bases, with 13 bases left in between. The chain's CDR3 is CAWSSGSGADTQYF. The CDR3 region has the DNA TGTGCCTGGAGTTCGGGTTCGGGAGCAGATACGCAGTATTTT.

This rearrangement joins TRBV3-1 (or the pseudogene TRBV3-2) to TRBJ2-7, with 11 bases lining up with TRBD2. The CDR3 consists of 15 residues. V gave up 2 bases and J gave up 3 bases; unmatched junction bases: 3. Germline V gives CDR1 LGHDT, CDR2 YNNKEL (reference sequence). The CDR3 coding sequence is TGTGCCAGCAGCCAACCGGGACTAGCGGTCTACGAGCAGTACTTC. It yields the protein CASSQPGLAVYEQYF.

The J gene is TRBJ1-2, the V gene TRBV3-1 (or the pseudogene TRBV3-2), with D uncertain. The germline CDR1 and CDR2 sequences are LGHDT and YNNKEL (reference sequence). Trimming cost V 0 bases and J 2 bases, with 10 bases left between them. This CDR3 is built from 15 residues. The CDR3 DNA reads as TGTGCCAGCAGCCAAGACTCAGACACCAACTATGGCTACACCTTC. As protein: CASSQDSDTNYGYTF.

The chain joins TRBV5-6 to TRBJ2-5; 7 nucleotides align to TRBD2. Germline V gives CDR1 SGHDT, CDR2 YYEEEE. V lost 4 bases, J lost 2 bases, and 8 bases stayed unmatched. The CDR3 has 15 residues. CDR3 coding DNA: TGTGCCAGCAGCCCTGGCCAGGGAGGGCAAGAGACCCAGTACTTC. Translated: CASSPGQGGQETQYF.

The rearrangement links TRBV28 to TRBJ2-5, with a weak D call TRBD1 (6 bases). This CDR3 region has 14 residues. V dropped 10 bases and J dropped 1 base, with 16 bases sitting between them. CDR1 and CDR2 from the germline V gene are MDHEN and SYDVKM. In DNA, the CDR3 is TGTGCCACTTCGGACAGTAGATCCCAAGAGACCCAGTACTTC. The encoded protein is CATSDSRSQETQYF.

V and J are TRBV7-9 and TRBJ1-6; TRBD1 might be the D (6 bases). The CDR3 runs to 16 residues. V was trimmed by 5 bases and J by 4 bases, leaving 15 bases between them. In germline, CDR1 is SEHNR, CDR2 FQNEAQ (reference sequence). The CDR3 DNA reads TGTGCCAGCAGCCCGTCCGCGGGGGCGTATAATTCACCCCTCCACTTT. Translation gives CASSPSAGAYNSPLHF.

In nucleotides, the CDR3 is TGTGCCAGCAGTGTTGCGGGGGCCGGCCAAGAGACCCAGTACTTC. This codes for CASSVAGAGQETQYF. This chain connects TRBV11-2 to TRBJ2-5; D may be TRBD2 (7 bases). This CDR3 region has 15 residues. Germline loops: CDR1 SGHAT, CDR2 FQNNGV. V was clipped by 6 bases and J by 1 base, with 15 bases between them.

V is TRBV27 and J is TRBJ1-2; 7 positions agree with TRBD1. The CDR3 is 14 residues long. Germline CDR1 is MNHEY and CDR2 is SMNVEV (reference sequence). V lost 0 bases, J lost 6 bases, and 4 bases stayed unmatched. The DNA of the CDR3 is TGTGCCAGCAGTTTATCCGGACAGGTGGATGGCTACACCTTC. This codes for CASSLSGQVDGYTF.